This T cell receptor (beta chain) was recovered during a study of T-cell reconstitution after alpha-beta-depleted transplantation in children. This clonotype was recorded many times. No antigen is known for it. Preparation of the TCRbeta library was carried out with unique molecular identifiers. Each CDR3 protein is one row after TCRdb ran MiXCR on the PCR reads. The data show 200,000 to 250,000 distinct CDR3 sequences, approximately 11% seen once. Germline loops: CDR1 KGHSH, CDR2 LQKENI. The CDR3 runs 16 residues. V was pared by 3 bases and J by 5 bases, with 18 bases between. Study results and caveats: Roughly two months post-transplant, alpha-beta T cells reportedly originated from several hundred graft clones that had expanded. Newly produced T cells mostly provided counts and TCRbeta diversity after one year, as hyperexpanded clones declined.

This TCR was recovered from a child less than two years old with acute myeloid leukemia, due to receive a stem cell transplant. The specimen was PBMCs, collected before TCRalphabeta/CD19-depleted stem cell transplant. This chain joins TRBV18 and TRBJ2-3, with D possibly TRBD2 on 5 matching bases. The CDR3 DNA sequence: TGTGCCAGCTCACCGTCGGGAAGAGGGAAGGGAGATACGCAGTATTTT. This codes for CASSPSGRGKGDTQYF.